Following are 13 T cell receptor beta chains from one sample sequenced in a study of cytomegalovirus exposure and HLA in healthy donors. Generated by immunoSEQ multiplex PCR, the TCRdb table keeps only in-frame clones and is missing some. The repertoire holds a few hundred thousand clones, with about nine tenths as singletons. The source material was PBMCs. The receptor source for this set is a woman aged 18-29 years in good health and CMV-seronegative.

This chain links TRBV2 with TRBJ2-1, with no clear D. The germline V gene has CDR1 SNHLY and CDR2 FYNNEI. The CDR3 runs to 13 residues. Trimming removed 4 bases at V and 5 bases at J, with 9 bases between. The CDR3 loop reads CASSVLQNNEQFF. The CDR3, as DNA: TGTGCCAGCAGTGTTCTACAGAACAATGAGCAGTTCTTC.

Here the CDR3 DNA reads TGTGCCAGCAGCCGTAGAAAAAACATTCAGTACTTC. Its protein is CASSRRKNIQYF. The chain carries TRBV5-6 and TRBJ2-4; no firm D call. The CDR3 sequence is 12 residues long. Germline CDR1 reads SGHDT; CDR2 reads YYEEEE. The V end was cut by 4 bases, the J end by 4 bases, with 6 bases between. The entire variable domain, with the rest obtained from reference TRBV5-6 and TRBJ2-4, is as follows: DAGVTQSPTHLIKTRGQQVTLRCSPKSGHDTVSWYQQALGQGPQFIFQYYEEEERQRGNFPDRFSGHQFPNYSSELNVNALLLGDSALYLCASSRRKNIQYFGAGTRLSVL.

The chain joins TRBV28 to TRBJ1-2; 7 bases align to TRBD1. V shed 6 bases and J 4 bases; nucleotides not matched to a gene: 8. Germline V gives CDR1 MDHEN, CDR2 SYDVKM. The CDR3 is 14 amino acids. The CDR3 is CASRRGQDVYGYTF. The CDR3 DNA sequence: TGTGCCAGCAGACGTGGACAGGACGTCTATGGCTACACCTTC.

The chain couples TRBV27 to TRBJ2-2; 11 bases match TRBD2. V was pared by 7 bases and J by 6 bases, with 7 bases of the junction left unmatched. Germline V gene sequence: CDR1 MNHEY, CDR2 SMNVEV (reference sequence). The CDR3 covers 15 residues. Written as DNA, the CDR3 is TGTGCCAGCACCAGTAGCGGGAGGGCCGCCGGGGAGCTGTTTTTT. Translated: CASTSSGRAAGELFF.

V is TRBV15 and J is TRBJ2-2; TRBD2 aligns across 7 bases. The length of the CDR3 is 17 residues. CDR1 is LNHNV and CDR2 is YYDKDF in the germline V gene (reference sequence). V dropped 0 bases and J dropped 2; count of bases not matched to a gene: 6. The CDR3 spells CATSRDGLAVNTGELFF. The CDR3 DNA sequence: TGTGCCACCAGCAGAGATGGGCTAGCGGTAAACACCGGGGAGCTGTTTTTT.

This chain connects TRBV6-5 to TRBJ1-5, with D possibly matching TRBD1 (5 bases). The CDR3 covers 13 residues. Per germline, CDR1 MNHEY and CDR2 SVGAGI. Trimming took 4 bases from V and 7 from J, leaving 11 bases between them. CDR3 bases: TGTGCCAGCAGTTCCAGGGTACAACAGCCCCAGCATTTT. Protein sequence: CASSSRVQQPQHF.

V is TRBV9 and J is TRBJ2-1, with 7 bases identical to TRBD2. In germline, CDR1 is SGDLS, CDR2 YYNGEE. The CDR3 covers 14 residues. J lost 5 bases, V lost 4 bases, and 6 bases had no gene match. DNA of the CDR3: TGTGCCAGCAGCCCAGGGACTACGAACAATGAGCAGTTCTTC. Translating gives CASSPGTTNNEQFF.

The chain links TRBV19 to TRBJ1-4; 7 bases fit TRBD1. Germline V gives CDR1 LNHDA, CDR2 SQIVND (reference sequence). CDR3 length: 16 amino acids. V shed 3 bases and J 0 bases; nucleotides not matched to a gene: 4. CDR3 loop: CASSIRQGATNEKLFF. DNA for the CDR3: TGTGCCAGTAGTATCCGGCAGGGGGCAACTAATGAAAAACTGTTTTTT.

The rearrangement links TRBV9 to TRBJ2-7; 9 bases are shared with TRBD2. Germline V gene sequence: CDR1 SGDLS, CDR2 YYNGEE. The V and J ends lost 1 base and 2 bases, in that order; junction bases with no gene match: 4. CDR3 length: 15 amino acids. CDR3 DNA: TGTGCCAGCAGCGTAATGGCGGGAGGGACCTACGAGCAGTACTTC. Its protein product is CASSVMAGGTYEQYF.

This sequence joins TRBV5-3 and TRBJ2-2, with D maybe TRBD2 (6 bases). TRBV5-3 is an ORF; its function is uncertain. Trimming cost V 4 bases and J 0 bases, with 10 bases left between them. This CDR3 has 15 amino acids. In DNA form, the CDR3 reads TGTGCCAGAAGCCATAGCGGAACGAACACCGGGGAGCTGTTTTTT. Protein: CARSHSGTNTGELFF.

This chain joins TRBV28 and TRBJ2-7, with 8 positions matching TRBD1. Trimming took 8 bases from V and 1 from J; bases not matched to a gene: 7. Germline V CDR1 and CDR2: MDHEN, SYDVKM. The CDR3 is made up of 14 amino acids. CDR3 amino acids: CASQGAEDSYEQYF. DNA of the CDR3: TGTGCCAGCCAGGGGGCAGAGGATTCCTACGAGCAGTACTTC.

The chain combines TRBV6-6 with TRBJ2-2, with no clear D. Germline values: CDR1 MNHNY, CDR2 SVGAGI (reference sequence). The CDR3 runs to 15 residues. Trimming cost V 8 bases and J 0 bases, with 13 bases left between them. CDR3 residues: CASEVQNTNTGELFF. The CDR3 DNA is TGTGCCAGCGAAGTACAAAATACGAACACCGGGGAGCTGTTTTTT.

The chain has TRBV5-1 and TRBJ1-2; D is ambiguous. Germline V gene sequence: CDR1 SGHRS, CDR2 YFSETQ. There are 15 residues in the CDR3. The V end lost 2 bases, the J end lost 1 base, and 12 bases lay between the germline ends. The CDR3 here is CASSFGGSFNYGYTF. The CDR3 region has the DNA TGCGCCAGCAGCTTCGGCGGTTCCTTTAACTATGGCTACACCTTC.